This T cell receptor beta chain was recorded in a study of molecular identifiers for immune sequencing clone quantification. The study's findings and limits: Clones above 20 RNA copies contained over 97% of effector molecules and under 1% of naive molecules.

Bulk libraries came from a prior protocol with listed TCR primers. Each CDR3 protein gets one entry after TCRdb re-called the PCR reads with MiXCR. The table has under 600,000 distinct CDR3 sequences, about a quarter seen once. The germline CDR1 and CDR2 sequences are LGHNA and YSLEER. The CDR3 has 17 residues. The germline V and J ends were trimmed by 4 bases and 7 bases, with 22 bases remaining between them. As for this clonotype: Its antigen is undetermined.

The receptor was isolated from a human donor in good health. Some libraries in this study had Jurkat cell RNA spiked in. The specimen sequenced was naive CD8+ T cells from blood, with Jurkat cell RNA spiked in. Subset indicated: FACS-sorted CD8+CD4-CCR7+CD45RA+ naive T cells. The V and J genes are TRBV4-3 and TRBJ2-2; D perhaps matches TRBD2 (7 bases). The chain's CDR3 is CASSRGGRGGGGGELFF. The CDR3 bases are TGCGCCAGCAGCCGCGGGGGTCGTGGAGGGGGTGGCGGGGAGCTGTTTTTT.